A selection of T cell receptor beta chains follows, all from one sample in a study of blood T cell repertoires in COVID-19. TCRdb's table, derived via immunoSEQ multiplex PCR, lists solely in-frame clones and lacks some. This table holds about 37,000 clones, 80% found once. Sequencing was carried out using peripheral blood. The receptor source for this set is a woman aged 70-85 years with acute or convalescent COVID-19. Each CDR3 is given with its conserved first and last residue.

j_call v_call cdr3_aa
TRBJ1-2 TRBV12-3/TRBV12-4 CASSLAVYYGYTF
TRBJ2-3 TRBV5-1 CASSLGQTTDTQYF
TRBJ1-2 TRBV3-1/TRBV3-2 CASSQGGGQHYGYTF
TRBJ2-1 TRBV19 CASSLAATDPSSYNEQFF
TRBJ2-1 TRBV24-1 CATSDTTNGYNEQFF
TRBJ2-3 TRBV5-6 CASRPTGLAEGTDTQYF
TRBJ2-3 TRBV10-3 CAIRETGGTNTQYF
TRBJ2-1 TRBV5-6 CASSLSGLSYNEQFF
TRBJ2-7 TRBV27 CASSFQGPPYEQYF
TRBJ2-1 TRBV7-9 CASSLGLAGVPEQFF
TRBJ2-2 TRBV19 CASSLTSGISGELFF
TRBJ2-1 TRBV10-3 CAISADRGTYNEQFF
TRBJ1-1 TRBV10-3 CAISESDRATEAFF
TRBJ2-2 TRBV3-1/TRBV3-2 CASSRLADHTGELFF
TRBJ2-1 TRBV5-1 CASSRRLAEYNEQFF
TRBJ1-5 TRBV28 CASSLTPGFNQPQHF
TRBJ2-3 TRBV29-1 CSVSQGEVLDTQYF
TRBJ1-2 TRBV29-1 CSVAQTGGFGYTF
TRBJ2-7 TRBV2 CASSTGTSGGEQYF
TRBJ2-2 TRBV3-1/TRBV3-2 CASSQVLAGSTTGELFF
TRBJ1-5 TRBV11-2 CASSLVDRAPTDSNQPQHF
TRBJ2-3 TRBV7-9 CASSLGPDTQYF
TRBJ2-7 TRBV5-5 CASSLTRTGGDEQYF
TRBJ2-7 TRBV18 CASSPNNYEQYF
TRBJ2-2 TRBV19 CASSISSGGSNTGELFF
TRBJ1-1 TRBV3-1/TRBV3-2 CASSQVTGEAFF
TRBJ1-2 TRBV13 CASGTGRGEGYGYTF
TRBJ2-3 TRBV5-1 CASSRTSGPPGDTQYF
TRBJ2-5 TRBV27 CASSSPPLGESVQETQYF
TRBJ1-6 TRBV6-4 CASSDSQGSPLHF
TRBJ1-2 TRBV6-1 CASSEVAAVYGYTF
TRBJ2-7 TRBV6-5 CASSSAGAPSSGEQYF
TRBJ1-5 TRBV28 CASSFLGQTDSNQPQHF
TRBJ1-4 TRBV19 CASRKTGGSEKLFF
TRBJ1-2 TRBV27 CASSSPRTGSYGYTF
TRBJ1-5 TRBV10-2 CASSDWGRSNQPQHF
TRBJ1-6 TRBV5-6 CASSLTRENSPLHF
TRBJ1-2 TRBV27 CASSTGQGAVGYTF
TRBJ1-2 TRBV2 CASSDLTGNYGYTF
TRBJ1-3 TRBV7-9 CASSPPRRGRGNTIYF
TRBJ2-7 TRBV6-5 CASSPDRLYEQYF
TRBJ1-1 TRBV4-1 CASSHIRNRGQNTEAFF
TRBJ2-1 TRBV12-3/TRBV12-4 CASSLLLNNEQFF
TRBJ2-1 TRBV19 CASSKPPLYEQFF
TRBJ1-2 TRBV11-2 CASSYGQGGGYTF
TRBJ1-2 TRBV19 CASSSGGIEDYGYTF
TRBJ1-3 TRBV4-2 CASSQEGDRVGNTIYF
TRBJ1-1 TRBV6-5 CASRDRDRVNTEAFF
TRBJ1-6 TRBV18 CASSPLSEGAYSPLHF
TRBJ1-1 TRBV7-9 CASRLSATMNTEAFF
TRBJ2-7 TRBV5-1 CASSATSGHTYEQYF
TRBJ1-3 TRBV5-6 CASSPGTGFSGNTIYF
TRBJ2-7 TRBV5-5 CASSFSGWSSYEQYF
TRBJ1-4 TRBV3-1/TRBV3-2 CASSLQALNEKLFF
TRBJ2-7 TRBV3-1/TRBV3-2 CASSHLGSGNEQYF
TRBJ2-7 TRBV21-1 CASSRDRVYEQYF
TRBJ1-6 TRBV6-2/TRBV6-3 CASSPRDFSSYNSPLHF
TRBJ1-3 TRBV5-6 CASSMQGSGNTIYF
TRBJ2-5 TRBV19 CASSAAGTSWETQYF
TRBJ2-3 TRBV14 CASSQTRGLRTDTQYF